Listed here is a single TCR beta chain. The data were taken from a study of shared clonotypes between healthy human individuals. Study information: The cohort had a couple of women and a few men, ages 18 to 49.

CDR3 length: 18 residues. Germline values: CDR1 MNHEY, CDR2 SMNVEV (reference sequence). The ends lost 0 bases at V and 5 bases at J; junction bases unmatched: 9. As defined, naive CD8 cells were CD45RO-negative and positively selected for CCR7, with terminally differentiated effector memory CD45RA+ cells excluded. Across several immunoSEQ plates, the genomic DNA of each subset was split evenly. Some clones are missing from TCRdb's copy, which holds only in-frame ones; the method was immunoSEQ multiplex PCR. The table lists some 600,000 clones, 96% of them singletons. V gene TRBV27 combines with J gene TRBJ2-1, with 11 bases aligning to TRBD2. The TCR sequence derives from a woman aged 30 to 39 in good health. Sequencing was carried out using naive CD8+ T cells sorted from blood. CDR3 residues: CASSLSLWGLADDNEQFF. The CDR3 DNA is TGTGCCAGCAGTTTATCGTTATGGGGACTAGCGGACGACAATGAGCAGTTCTTC.